This TCR beta chain was captured by sequencing in a study of shared clonotypes between healthy human individuals. Original processing methods: Junction-only sequences produced by ImmunoSEQ had no quality scores, so filtering differed. Profiling relied on immunoSEQ multiplex PCR, and the TCRdb table lists in-frame clones only, not all of them. V and J calls and clone size follow that table, whereas D and trimming were derived from the DNA. The table lists about 680,000 clones, roughly 94% of them singletons, with 24% in the top ten. Whole-study findings and limits: With several donors compared, around 5.4% of naive CD4 clonotypes were shared.

With respect to this clone: Its antigen is currently unknown.

Losses at the gene ends were 9 bases for V and 3 bases for J; bases not matched to a gene: 4. Looked up from germline, CDR1 is MNHNY and CDR2 is SVGAGI (reference sequence). This CDR3 has 12 amino acids. It was CD45RO-negative cells, positively selected for CCR7, that made up naive CD8 cells, with terminally differentiated effector memory CD45RA+ cells excluded. This TCR was recovered from a man aged 25-40 years in good health. Sequencing was performed on naive CD8+ T cells sorted from blood. The V gene is TRBV6-6, the J gene TRBJ1-2, with 7 bases identical to TRBD1. The CDR3 DNA reads as TGTGCCAGTCAGCAGGGGGACTATGGCTACACCTTC. Protein sequence: CASQQGDYGYTF.